In this sample, the clone carrying this TCR beta chain turned up a few times. The antigen is unknown. The CDR3 length is 19 residues. V was clipped by 6 bases and J by 0 bases; unmatched bases: 17. TCRdb re-called the reads with MiXCR, one entry per CDR3 protein. The sample shows approximately 700,000 distinct CDR3 sequences, less than 40% of them seen only once. These data belong to a study of T cell repertoires in cytomegalovirus infection. Background on the study: Both a matching HLA type and CMV infection were indicated by public TCR beta signatures.

Study-wide findings and caveats: HLA-C-restricted CMV-specific TCR beta clonotypes were dominant in the ex vivo response. Adding up the frequency of public TCR beta families identified people who carried CMV plus the relevant HLA.

Sequenced material: PBMCs. The TCR sequence derives from a human donor in good health (CMV status not recorded). Some clones in this sample may be carry-over from other donors' samples. The rearrangement links TRBV12-3 or TRBV12-4 to TRBJ2-3; 8 bases agree with TRBD1. CDR3 coding DNA: TGTGCCAGCAGGTCCGGAATAGGGGACAGGCATTCTAGCACAGATACGCAGTATTTT. Amino acids: CASRSGIGDRHSSTDTQYF.